This T cell receptor beta chain was observed in a study of radiation and T cells in renal cell carcinoma. As for time point: blood 2 weeks post-SBRT. Treatment indicated: 15 Gy SBRT to primary tumor, nephrectomy 4 weeks later. Data came from immunoSEQ multiplex PCR; TCRdb stores just in-frame clones and leaves some out. The sample includes tens of thousands of clones, 80% to 90% of them seen just once. The sample was blood, taken from a patient whose treatment included radiotherapy and nephrectomy. The TCR originated in a woman between 50 and 59 years old with renal cell carcinoma.

CDR3 loop: CASSLGGGRVSYEQYF. As DNA, the CDR3 is TGTGCCAGCAGCTTAGGCGGCGGGAGGGTCTCCTACGAGCAGTACTTC. The J gene is TRBJ2-7, the V gene TRBV7-9; the match to TRBD2 covers 9 bases. V lost 1 base and J lost 0; bases outside the gene matches: 4. The CDR3 totals 16 residues. In germline, CDR1 is SEHNR, CDR2 FQNEAQ (reference sequence).